This T cell receptor beta chain was retrieved from a study of CD8 T cells in Susac syndrome. From blood CD8+ and CD4+ T cells, the TCR beta chain was sequenced. Multiple sclerosis controls were treatment-naive patients with stable or active relapsing-remitting disease. Bulk CD8+ and CD4+ cells came from magnetic negative isolation; CD8+ TEMRA by FACS. It was with random hexamers that roughly 0.45 to 1 ug RNA was reverse transcribed. Amplification of TCR beta CDR3 was carried out by immunoSEQ multiplex PCR, which covered 54 Vbeta and 13 Jbeta segments. TCRdb re-derived calls from the immunoSEQ multiplex PCR reads in MiXCR, one entry per CDR3 protein. The sample carries 65,000 to 90,000 distinct CDR3 sequences, about 94% recorded once. Sequenced material: CD8+ T cells from PBMCs. The TCR was taken from a human donor with multiple sclerosis.

The CDR3 DNA follows: TGCAGCGTTGAAACGGGAAGAGGCTCCTACAATGAGCAGTTCTTC. Amino acid sequence: CSVETGRGSYNEQFF. The V and J genes are TRBV29-1 and TRBJ2-1, with D possibly TRBD2 on 5 matching bases. V was shortened by 2 bases and J by 0 bases, with 11 bases between the two germline ends. From germline, CDR1 is SQVTM and CDR2 ANQGSEA. The CDR3 length is 15 residues.